The sequence of this T cell receptor (beta chain) was determined in a study of CD4 T cells in relation to SARS-CoV-2 and coronaviruses (dated by TCRdb to the early 2020s). Describing the broader study: In the ViraFEST assay, PBMCs were cultured with antigen for about eleven days, after which TCR beta CDR3s were sequenced to identify clonal expansions specific to the antigen. The Adaptive Biotechnologies TCR-sequencing kit was used to sequence samples from a few pre-COVID donors and the naive versus memory experiments, whereas other data were Illumina-based. A different TCR-beta assay, based on Illumina, was used to sequence expansion assays from other donors in the study. Shared crossreactive spike epitopes were mapped to their HLA restriction using patient-derived lymphoblastoid cell lines. The negative reference condition was either a culture with an HIV-1 Nef peptide pool or a culture with no peptide. At the level of individual TCR clonotypes, the study measured memory CD4+ T cell crossreactivity between SARS-CoV-2 spike protein and common cold coronavirus spike proteins.

V and J are truncated by 0 bases and 4 bases respectively, leaving an intervening sequence of 1 base. The germline V gene specifies SGDLS as CDR1 and YYNGEE as CDR2. The CDR3 spans 12 residues, from the cysteine through the phenylalanine. CDR3 DNA is the only sequence kept; it has 36 bases, read in frame from the first base. CD4+ T cells from unexposed donors were collected before the COVID-19 pandemic (2011-2018). After less than 13 days of culture, CD4+ T cells were isolated with the EasySep CD4+ T cell isolation kit. As cell numbers permitted, CD4+ T cells from unexposed donors were tested for reactivity to SARS-CoV-2 S and N and to four common cold coronavirus spike pools. PBMCs were cultured at two million per well in IMDM supplemented with 5% human AB serum and 10 IU/ml IL-2. Half of the culture medium was replaced with fresh IL-2-containing medium on days 3 and 7. In general, triplicate replicate wells were used for every peptide culture condition. The leukapheresis product used for the unexposed donors was purchased from a commercial source. Ficoll-Paque PLUS gradient centrifugation was used to isolate PBMCs from either whole blood or leukapheresis product. PBMCs were either cryopreserved at -140 degrees C or used fresh in the expansion assay. The QIAamp Micro DNA Kit was used to extract genomic DNA from the CD4+ T cells.

Comments on this clone: Its antigen is unknown. It has no much larger one-base neighbor in the sample; base qualities were not kept.

Receptors were amplified or captured by the immunoSEQ multiplex PCR assay. Per the source publication's procedure: During preprocessing, nonproductive sequences were removed, along with CDR3s that did not begin with C, did not end with F or W, or were shorter than 7 amino acids. The MANAFEST web app was used to call antigen-specific clonotypes on the basis of expansion compared with the reference and with other culture wells. A clone was considered positive if the clone showed significant expansion compared with the reference culture in 2 of 3 replicate wells at an FDR below 0.05. For a clone to be considered positive, significant expansion relative to all other tandem wells and an odds ratio above 5 were also required. CDR3 homology was quantified as pairwise Levenshtein distance, calculated with the stringdist R package after three terminal residues were trimmed from each end. The immuneACCESS repertoire file appears here via TCRdb, limited to in-frame rearrangements. These files lack a portion of the clones; in checked studies, under half of the deficit traces to unresolved V genes, and the cause of the others is not known. The DNA was the basis for D and trimming; V, J and clone size are from that table. This sample has some 21,000 clones in its table, and 74% of those were observed once. The ten largest clones add up to around 11% of the sample.

The paper as a whole reports these results and caveats: The study was limited by small numbers of patients and tested TCRs. Since the crossreactivity analysis centred on spike protein, crossreactivity against other viral proteins was not assessed. Crossreactive clones showed significantly weaker SARS-CoV-2-driven expansion than monoreactive clones, consistent with antigenic imprinting. Memory CD4+ clonotypes crossrecognizing SARS-CoV-2 and at least one common cold coronavirus spike were found in around three fifths of donors. Pre-pandemic and post-infection samples were not both contributed by any donor, so tracing of the source of pre-existing responses was limited.

The sequence links TRBV9 to TRBJ2-2; there is no confident call for the D gene. Source material: CD4+ T cells from PBMCs, cultured in vitro. The receptor was derived from a human donor in good health. The nucleotides are TGTGCCAGCAGCGTAGCCACCGGGGAGCTGTTTTTT. It translates as CASSVATGELFF.